Below, 29 T cell receptor beta chains from the same sample are listed, as sequenced in a study of blood T cell repertoires in COVID-19. Only in-frame clones appear in the TCRdb table, and some are missing; sequencing was by immunoSEQ multiplex PCR. The sample has around 250,000 clones, roughly 89% seen once. Sequenced material: peripheral blood. The receptors were gathered from a middle-aged woman who had recovered from COVID-19.

The chain links TRBV9 to TRBJ1-6; no clear D gene. The germline V and J ends were trimmed by 4 bases and 9 bases, with 14 bases remaining between them. This CDR3 has 14 residues. Germline CDR1 reads SGDLS; CDR2 reads YYNGEE. The CDR3 nucleotides are TGTGCCAGCAGCCCTCCGTCACCGGGTTCACCCCTCCACTTT. Protein sequence: CASSPPSPGSPLHF.

The chain employs TRBV11-3 and TRBJ2-3; D is perhaps TRBD1 (5 bases). The V gene's germline CDR1 is SGHNT and CDR2 YENEEA. V was clipped by 7 bases and J by 6 bases, with 23 bases between them. The CDR3 totals 16 residues. CDR3 nucleotide sequence: TGTGCCAGCACCCTATACTCCGGCAGGGCTGGGGATACGCAGTATTTT. Its translation: CASTLYSGRAGDTQYF.

The rearrangement links TRBV5-1 to TRBJ2-2; 8 bases map to TRBD1. Germline values: CDR1 SGHRS, CDR2 YFSETQ. The CDR3 loop spans 18 amino acids. Losses at the gene ends were 4 bases for V and 2 bases for J; bases not matched to a gene: 13. The CDR3 loop is CASSPRQGQGLNTGELFF. In DNA form, the CDR3 reads TGCGCCAGCAGCCCCCGACAGGGGCAGGGGCTTAACACCGGGGAGCTGTTTTTT.

This sequence joins TRBV7-9 and TRBJ2-3, with TRBD1 matching 9 bases. The V gene's germline CDR1 is SEHNR and CDR2 FQNEAQ (reference sequence). This CDR3 contains 15 residues. V shed 6 bases and J 6 bases; nucleotides not matched to a gene: 10. CDR3 DNA: TGTGCCAGCAGAACCGGGACAGGGATATTTGATACGCAGTATTTT. Translated: CASRTGTGIFDTQYF.

The rearrangement joins TRBV6-5 to TRBJ2-7; weak D call: TRBD1 (7 bases). Germline CDR1 is MNHEY and CDR2 is SVGAGI. The length of the CDR3 is 16 residues. V was clipped by 2 bases and J by 3 bases, with 17 bases between them. The CDR3 sequence: CASSYISGGLSYEQYF. For the CDR3, the DNA is TGTGCCAGCAGTTACATATCAGGGGGGTTAAGCTACGAGCAGTACTTC.

The chain employs TRBV11-2 and TRBJ1-2, with 9 positions matching TRBD1. This CDR3 contains 13 residues. Germline assignment: CDR1 SGHAT and CDR2 FQNNGV. V trimming: 3 bases; J trimming: 10 bases; junction bases outside the gene matches: 6. This CDR3 is CASSLRDRDSYTF. The DNA of the CDR3 is TGTGCCAGCAGCTTGCGGGACAGGGATTCCTACACCTTC.

This clone was seen more than once but under ten times. The CDR3 sequence: CASNTGSRGDTQYF. In DNA form, the CDR3 reads TGTGCCTCAAACACCGGGAGTCGAGGAGATACGCAGTATTTT. The chain couples TRBV30 to TRBJ2-3, with D perhaps TRBD2 (6 bases). Germline CDR1 is GTSNPN and CDR2 is SVGIG (reference sequence). V was shortened by 7 bases and J by 5 bases, with 19 bases between the two germline ends. The length of the CDR3 is 14 residues.

The chain uses TRBV28 and TRBJ1-4, with 8 bases matching TRBD1. CDR3 size: 15 residues. Germline CDR1 reads MDHEN; CDR2 reads SYDVKM. The J segment lost 8 bases and the V segment lost 4 bases, leaving 9 bases of the junction unmatched. CDR3 coding DNA: TGTGCCAGCAGTTCCTACAGGGGGGTTCAAGAAAAACTGTTTTTT. This codes for CASSSYRGVQEKLFF.

J is TRBJ1-6 and V is TRBV2; D uncertain. The germline gives CDR1 SNHLY, CDR2 FYNNEI. The CDR3 runs to 15 residues. Trimming cost V 3 bases and J 8 bases, with 14 bases left between them. In DNA, the CDR3 is TGTGCCAGCAGTGACGGCATTGGCAGGTATTCACCCCTCCACTTT. Protein sequence: CASSDGIGRYSPLHF.

This clone was detected only once. The rearrangement joins TRBV2 to TRBJ1-6; no firm D call. This CDR3 has 15 residues. Trimming shortened V by 1 base and J by 3 bases, and 7 bases separated the two germline ends. Germline V gives CDR1 SNHLY, CDR2 FYNNEI. The CDR3 spells CASSEETYYNSPLHF. The CDR3 bases are TGTGCCAGCAGTGAAGAGACATACTATAATTCACCCCTCCACTTT.

The V gene is TRBV15, the J gene TRBJ2-3; D is undetermined. V was cut by 0 bases and J by 1 base, with 8 bases left in between. This CDR3 spans 15 amino acids. The germline gives CDR1 LNHNV, CDR2 YYDKDF (reference sequence). The CDR3 bases are TGTGCCACCAGCAGAGAGCGGAGCCGCACAGATACGCAGTATTTT. The encoded protein is CATSRERSRTDTQYF.

This clone was observed many times. The V call is TRBV6-1, the J call TRBJ2-1; 8 positions match TRBD1. Germline CDR1 is MNHNS and CDR2 is SASEGT. There are 16 residues in the CDR3. J gave up 4 bases and V 2 bases, and 7 bases lay outside the gene matches. This CDR3 is CASSELWGQVYNEQFF. Written as DNA, the CDR3 is TGTGCCAGCAGTGAATTGTGGGGACAGGTTTACAATGAGCAGTTCTTC.

This clone was seen just once. This chain uses TRBV30 with TRBJ2-1; TRBD1 matches 9 bases. Germline V gives CDR1 GTSNPN, CDR2 SVGIG (reference sequence). V lost 0 bases, J lost 5 bases, and 17 bases stayed unmatched. CDR3 size: 19 residues. CDR3 sequence (DNA): TGTGCCTGGAGTGTATTGAGGGGGGGACAGGGAATCACCGACAATGAGCAGTTCTTC. This codes for CAWSVLRGGQGITDNEQFF.

The chain combines TRBV18 with TRBJ1-5; D is perhaps TRBD1 (5 bases). Trimming took off 3 bases at V and 2 bases at J, with 11 bases between the two ends. Germline CDR1 and CDR2: KGHSH and LQKENI. The CDR3 spans 15 residues. CDR3 in DNA: TGTGCCAGCTCACCGGGGAGGGGTGGCAATCAGCCCCAGCATTTT. This codes for CASSPGRGGNQPQHF. Based on the CDR3 plus reference TRBV18 and TRBJ1-5, the full variable domain is NAGVMQNPRHLVRRRGQEARLRCSPMKGHSHVYWYRQLPEEGLKFMVYLQKENIIDESGMPKERFSAEFPKEGPSILRIQQVVRGDSAAYFCASSPGRGGNQPQHFGDGTRLSIL.

V is TRBV5-1 and J is TRBJ2-1; weak D call: TRBD2 (6 bases). Germline CDR1 and CDR2: SGHRS and YFSETQ. V dropped 5 bases and J dropped 0 bases, with 12 bases sitting between them. The CDR3 totals 15 residues. Here the CDR3 DNA reads TGCGCCAGCAGTGAGGCGGGGAGCTCCTACAATGAGCAGTTCTTC. This translates into CASSEAGSSYNEQFF.

The chain combines TRBV19 with TRBJ2-2; D is ambiguous. Looked up from germline, CDR1 is LNHDA and CDR2 is SQIVND (reference sequence). The CDR3 contains 14 residues. V gave up 3 bases and J gave up 3 bases, with 8 bases separating them. In nucleotides, the CDR3 is TGTGCCAGTAGTATTTTGTCAGACACCGGGGAGCTGTTTTTT. Translation gives CASSILSDTGELFF.

This rearrangement joins TRBV24-1 to TRBJ2-1; 7 positions match TRBD2. This CDR3 region has 17 residues. With 1 base clipped from V and 6 bases from J, the junction kept 11 bases outside the gene matches. Germline V gene lookup returns CDR1 KGHDR and CDR2 SFDVKD. The chain's CDR3 is CATSDFSGTNGGNEQFF. CDR3 DNA: TGTGCCACCAGTGATTTCTCCGGGACTAATGGGGGCAATGAGCAGTTCTTC.

CDR3 DNA: TGCGCCAGCAGCTTGGTACTAGCGGGGGGACACACCGGGGAGCTGTTTTTT. It yields the protein CASSLVLAGGHTGELFF. The gene calls are TRBV5-1 and TRBJ2-2; 12 bases match TRBD2. V shed 0 bases and J 3 bases; nucleotides not matched to a gene: 3. The CDR3 totals 17 residues. CDR1 SGHRS and CDR2 YFSETQ come from the germline V gene.

The rearrangement joins TRBV7-2 to TRBJ2-1, with 9 bases lining up with TRBD2. This CDR3 has 15 amino acids. Trimming removed 5 bases from V and 2 bases from J; junction bases left unmatched: 4. The germline gives CDR1 SGHTA, CDR2 FQGNSA. This CDR3 is CASSQIAGAYNEQFF. The CDR3 DNA reads TGTGCCAGCAGCCAAATAGCGGGGGCCTACAATGAGCAGTTCTTC. The variable domain in full, with the rest retrieved from reference TRBV7-2 and TRBJ2-1, is GAGVSQSPSNKVTEKGKDVELRCDPISGHTALYWYRQSLGQGLEFLIYFQGNSAPDKSGLPSDRFSAERTGGSVSTLTIQRTQQEDSAVYLCASSQIAGAYNEQFFGPGTRLTVL.

The chain links TRBV28 to TRBJ2-2; D is undetermined. This CDR3 has 12 amino acids. V dropped 6 bases and J dropped 4 bases, with 6 bases sitting between them. Germline V gene lookup returns CDR1 MDHEN and CDR2 SYDVKM. CDR3 sequence reads: CASRASTGELFF. CDR3 nucleotides: TGTGCCAGCAGGGCAAGCACCGGGGAGCTGTTTTTT.

J is TRBJ1-2 and V is TRBV28; no clear D. The CDR3 totals 14 residues. Germline CDR1 and CDR2: MDHEN and SYDVKM. Trimming removed 6 bases at V and 6 bases at J, with 17 bases between. The CDR3 loop reads CASSIDSLGHGYTF. DNA of the CDR3: TGTGCCAGCAGCATTGACTCTTTGGGTCATGGCTACACCTTC.

The rearrangement uses TRBV24-1 and TRBJ2-1; the D is unclear. This CDR3 spans 12 amino acids. Germline CDR1 KGHDR, CDR2 SFDVKD. The V end lost 9 bases, the J end lost 3 bases, and 8 bases lay between the germline ends. The CDR3 protein is CATQTVYNEQFF. The CDR3 DNA follows: TGTGCCACCCAGACTGTCTACAATGAGCAGTTCTTC.

The J gene is TRBJ2-7, the V gene TRBV2, with 9 bases aligning to TRBD1. This CDR3 has 14 residues. Germline V gene sequence: CDR1 SNHLY, CDR2 FYNNEI. CDR3 coding DNA: TGTGCAGGGGGGACAGGGACGCCTCCCTACGAGCAGTACGTC. Amino acids: CAGGTGTPPYEQYV.

The V call is TRBV24-1, the J call TRBJ2-3; D uncertain. V was cut by 7 bases and J by 2 bases, with 9 bases left in between. Germline V gene sequence: CDR1 KGHDR, CDR2 SFDVKD. The CDR3 covers 13 residues. This CDR3 reads CATSKELTDTQYF. The CDR3 nucleotides are TGTGCCACCAGCAAAGAACTCACAGATACGCAGTATTTT.

Here the CDR3 reads CASSLGASLTGELFF. CDR3 bases: TGTGCCAGCAGCTTAGGGGCCAGTCTCACCGGGGAGCTGTTTTTT. The chain recombines TRBV7-9 with TRBJ2-2, with no clear D. The V gene lost 1 base and the J gene lost 4 bases, with 10 bases spanning the gap. The CDR3 contains 15 residues. CDR1 SEHNR and CDR2 FQNEAQ come from the germline V gene (reference sequence).

This sequence joins TRBV5-5 and TRBJ1-3, with D possibly TRBD1 on 6 matching bases. The CDR3 is made up of 14 amino acids. Trimming stripped 1 base from V and 1 base from J, with 6 bases between. Per germline, CDR1 SGHKS and CDR2 YYEKEE (reference sequence). Here the CDR3 reads CASSLTGSGNTIYF. Here the CDR3 DNA reads TGTGCCAGCAGCTTGACAGGGTCTGGAAACACCATATATTTT.

The chain links TRBV6-4 to TRBJ2-1, with 11 nucleotides matching TRBD2. Looked up from germline, CDR1 is MRHNA and CDR2 is SNTAGT. After removal of 5 bases from V and 1 base from J, the junction contained 4 bases not matched to a gene. The CDR3 spans 16 residues. The CDR3 sequence: CASSPSSGGSYNEQFF. The DNA of the CDR3 is TGTGCCAGCAGTCCGTCTAGCGGGGGGTCCTACAATGAGCAGTTCTTC.

The chain recombines TRBV12-3 or TRBV12-4 with TRBJ1-5, with D possibly TRBD1 on 5 matching bases. This CDR3 comprises 13 residues. Trimming shortened V by 1 base and J by 5 bases, and 6 bases separated the two germline ends. CDR3 residues: CASSLGGDQPQHF. The CDR3 nucleotides are TGTGCCAGCAGTTTAGGGGGCGATCAGCCCCAGCATTTT.

This clone has just a few counts. The chain combines TRBV7-2 with TRBJ1-3; D possibly corresponds to TRBD1 (5 bases). The CDR3 length is 15 residues. CDR1 is SGHTA and CDR2 is FQGNSA in the germline V gene. Trimming pared 6 bases from V and 0 bases from J, leaving 12 bases between. CDR3 sequence: CASSFGHSSGNTIYF. In nucleotides, the CDR3 is TGTGCCAGCAGTTTTGGACACTCCTCTGGAAACACCATATATTTT. Together with reference TRBV7-2 and TRBJ1-3, the CDR3 gives the full variable domain: GAGVSQSPSNKVTEKGKDVELRCDPISGHTALYWYRQSLGQGLEFLIYFQGNSAPDKSGLPSDRFSAERTGGSVSTLTIQRTQQEDSAVYLCASSFGHSSGNTIYFGEGSWLTVV.